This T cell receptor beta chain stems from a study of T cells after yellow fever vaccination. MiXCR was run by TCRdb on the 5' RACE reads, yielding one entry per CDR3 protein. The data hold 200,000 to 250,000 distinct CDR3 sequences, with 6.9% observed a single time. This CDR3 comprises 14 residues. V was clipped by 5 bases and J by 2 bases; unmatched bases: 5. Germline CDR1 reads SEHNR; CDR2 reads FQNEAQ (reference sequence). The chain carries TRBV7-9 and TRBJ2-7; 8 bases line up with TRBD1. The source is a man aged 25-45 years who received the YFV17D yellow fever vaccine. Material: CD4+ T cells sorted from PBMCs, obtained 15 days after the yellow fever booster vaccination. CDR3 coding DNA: TGTGCCAGCAGCATCGAGACAGGGGCCTACGAGCAGTACTTC. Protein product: CASSIETGAYEQYF.